This TCR beta chain was recovered during a study of T cell repertoires in aging, cancer and after chemotherapy (dated by TCRdb to about 2019). Turning to the overall study: The donors fell into six age groups ranging from 30 or younger to 70 or older, and each group had at least three individuals. Control TCR repertoires from healthy donors were recorded across several months to years, and re-sampling revealed clear clonal overlap. Approximately 8.4 million TCR reads were contained in the full dataset. To look at immunoaging and at how T cells reconstitute after chemotherapy, the study profiled TCR beta repertoires in peripheral blood from both healthy donors and cancer patients. A cohort of 220 or so cancer patients (about 93 with hematological and 110 to 140 with solid cancers) was assembled, and approximately 95 healthy donors were included as a reference group. General study outcomes and caveats: Significantly lower blood TCR diversity and higher clonality were observed in untreated patients with hematological or solid cancers than in age-matched healthy donors. Declining TCR diversity with age in healthy donors was mainly explained by loss of richness; in cancer patients, loss of evenness also contributed. According to the authors, the repertoire data do not allow conclusions to be drawn about immunological memory after chemotherapy. Median generation probability increased over the chemotherapy interval in both cancer cohorts, suggesting repertoire reconstitution through rebound thymic output.

TCR beta rearrangements were amplified from genomic DNA extracted from peripheral blood rather than from sorted cells or RNA. A word on this clonotype: What antigen it recognizes has not been identified. No base quality values were provided; no much bigger clone lies one nucleotide off.

Rearranged TRB sequences spanning V, D and J segments were amplified by multiplex touch-down PCR using a mixed TRB-A/B primer pool. Illumina adapters and sample indices were added to the amplicons in two consecutive PCR reactions performed with Phusion HS II polymerase. Amplicons were gel-purified using the NucleoSpin Gel and PCR Clean-up kit and were subsequently checked with Qubit and an Agilent 2100 Bioanalyzer. Sequencing of libraries was carried out on an Illumina MiSeq in 600-cycle, single-indexed, paired-end runs. Per the source publication's procedure: MiXCR versions 2.12 and 3.0.5 were used to process TRB sequences. Each unique CDR3 nucleotide sequence was counted as one clone, and only productive sequences with at least two reads were retained. Repertoire metrics included Shannon diversity, evenness, clonality (one minus evenness), and alpha-parameterized diversity profiles from alpha 0 to 5. The IGoR algorithm was used to calculate generation probabilities for clones in the paired samples taken before and after chemotherapy. TCRdb's own reprocessing of the public reads used fastp at Q25 and MiXCR and kept productive beta chains. Each entry merges the rows of one CDR3 protein and shows their most common DNA and genes. These V and J calls rely on TCRdb rather than the paper's analysis. The sample table holds around 4,000 distinct CDR3 sequences, of which around 29% were seen once. Approximately 50% of the sample comes from the top ten.

Germline trimming amounts to 3 bases on V and 0 bases on J, with 11 as the count of junction bases outside the gene matches. The cysteine opens and the phenylalanine closes a CDR3 of 20 amino acids. Only the CDR3 part of the read is kept: 60 bases, read in frame from the first base. Sequenced: blood. The chain is encoded by TRBV12-3 or TRBV12-4 joined to TRBJ2-6; 10 nucleotides in the junction match TRBD1. The TCR was taken from a human donor in good health. The base sequence is TGTGCCAGCAGTTTGGTTAGGGACAGGGGACCGATCTCTGGGGCCAACGTCCTGACTTTC. It encodes CASSLVRDRGPISGANVLTF.